This T cell receptor (beta chain) came from a study of blood T cell repertoires in COVID-19. The overall study: In each case, the material was cDNA or gDNA derived from T cells, B-cell-depleted T cells, or PBMCs.

One Seattle source followed patients from active infection through their disease course. Sequencing was performed with immunoSEQ multiplex PCR; in TCRdb, only in-frame clones are kept and a portion is missing. This sample yields about 280,000 clones, of which roughly nine tenths are seen a single time; 11% belongs to the top ten. Deletions cut 0 bases from V and 10 bases from J, with 13 bases between. Germline V lookup: CDR1 LGHDT, CDR2 YNNKEL (reference sequence). The CDR3 has 14 amino acids. This chain joins TRBV3-1 (or the pseudogene TRBV3-2) and TRBJ2-1; D is possibly TRBD2 (6 bases). This clonotype originated in a woman aged 30 to 39 with COVID-19, enrolled during active disease. Material: peripheral blood. CDR3 region: CASSQEWAGPEQFF. The CDR3 DNA sequence: TGTGCCAGCAGCCAAGAGTGGGCGGGACCCGAGCAGTTCTTC.